This T cell receptor beta chain derives from a study of response to subunit inactivated influenza vaccine (dated by TCRdb to 2016 to 2018). As for the study more broadly: Deep quantitative profiling of the T cell receptor repertoire was used in the study to follow responses to a trivalent subunit inactivated influenza vaccine. General conclusions and limits of the study: According to the authors, only a limited number of new T cells may be recruited by each seasonal influenza vaccination.

The CDR3 goes from the cysteine to the phenylalanine over 14 residues. Solely the CDR3 DNA is kept, with 42 bases framed from the first base. Clipping removes 3 bases from V and 5 bases from J, with 6 as the unmatched junction base count. Libraries were made using RT-PCR. The reads were generated on an Illumina HiSeq 2500. TCRdb trimmed the raw reads at Q25, called clones with MiXCR and kept productive beta chains. Every CDR3 protein is listed once, alongside the most common genes and DNA of its rows. Across this sample there are hundreds of thousands of distinct CDR3 sequences, with 9.5% to 13% seen only once. The ten biggest clones cover approximately 12% of the sample. The label giving this sample's time point can be read as: around 45 days after influenza vaccine administration. For this clonotype: Its antigen specificity is not known. Base qualities are not recorded, but no much larger clone differs from it by a single base.

Sequencing was performed on PBMCs from blood, taken about 40 days after vaccination. This receptor was obtained from a man in his fifties who received an inactivated influenza vaccine. Donor details come from another sample of the same person, matched by shared clones. The rearranged chain carries TRBV12-3 or TRBV12-4 and TRBJ2-5, with TRBD2 identical over 7 junction bases. The DNA reads as follows: TGTGCCAGCAGTTTGCGGAGCGGGGTGGAGACCCAGTACTTC. Its protein product is CASSLRSGVETQYF.